This T cell receptor (beta chain) was obtained from a study of T cell changes during pregnancy in multiple sclerosis. V lost 2 bases, J lost 4 bases, and 2 bases stayed unmatched. The CDR3 sequence is 14 residues long. From germline, CDR1 is MGHRA and CDR2 YSYEKL. The data were produced by immunoSEQ multiplex PCR, yet TCRdb's version contains in-frame clones alone and is incomplete. The repertoire consists of 36,000 or so clones, with approximately 89% occurring once and the leading ten covering approximately 10%. This TCR was recovered from a female donor with multiple sclerosis, enrolled in a pregnancy study. The sequences come from CD8+ T cells from peripheral blood mononuclear cells, collected in the third trimester of pregnancy. The chain uses TRBV4-1 and TRBJ1-1; 9 nucleotides line up with TRBD1. CDR3: CASSQSDRGTEAFF. The DNA for the CDR3 is TGCGCCAGCAGCCAATCGGACAGGGGCACTGAAGCTTTCTTT.